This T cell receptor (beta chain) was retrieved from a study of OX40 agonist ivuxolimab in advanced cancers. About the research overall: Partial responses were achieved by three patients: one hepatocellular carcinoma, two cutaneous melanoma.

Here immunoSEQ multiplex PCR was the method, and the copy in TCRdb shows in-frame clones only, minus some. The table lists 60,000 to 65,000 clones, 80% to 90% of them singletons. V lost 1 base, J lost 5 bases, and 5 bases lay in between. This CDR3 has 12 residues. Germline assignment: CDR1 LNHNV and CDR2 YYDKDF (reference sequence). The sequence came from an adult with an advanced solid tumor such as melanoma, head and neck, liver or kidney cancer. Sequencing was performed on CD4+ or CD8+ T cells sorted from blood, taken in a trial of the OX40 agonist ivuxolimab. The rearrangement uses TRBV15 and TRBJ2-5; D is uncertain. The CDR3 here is CATSRGQETQYF. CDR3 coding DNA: TGTGCCACCAGCAGAGGCCAGGAGACCCAGTACTTC. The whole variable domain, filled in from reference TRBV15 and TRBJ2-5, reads DAMVIQNPRYQVTQFGKPVTLSCSQTLNHNVMYWYQQKSSQAPKLLFHYYDKDFNNEADTPDNFQSRRPNTSFCFLDIRSPGLGDTAMYLCATSRGQETQYFGPGTRLLVL.